Presented here are 30 T cell receptor beta chains from one specimen sequenced in a study of tissue T cells after allogeneic stem cell transplantation. Profiling relied on immunoSEQ multiplex PCR, and the TCRdb table lists in-frame clones only, not all of them. The sample comprises some 10,000 clones, 65% of which are singletons, and 26% rests with the top ten. The material was tissue from the stomach, obtained at autopsy. These receptors were collected from a male donor aged 60 or over with lung cancer.

In its sample, this clone was seen a few times. V usage is TRBV2 and J usage is TRBJ2-4; D gene uncertain. CDR1 is SNHLY, CDR2 FYNNEI, per germline. Trimming left V 3 bases short and J 14 bases short, with 17 bases between. This CDR3 contains 13 residues. The CDR3 here is CASSEKRPNTEYF. CDR3 in DNA: TGTGCCAGCAGTGAGAAAAGACCCAACACCGAGTACTTC. Based on the CDR3 plus reference TRBV2 and TRBJ2-4, the full variable domain is EPEVTQTPSHQVTQMGQEVILRCVPISNHLYFYWYRQILGQKVEFLVSFYNNEISEKSEIFDDQFSVERPDGSNFTLKIRSTKLEDSAMYFCASSEKRPNTEYFGAGTRLSVL.

In its sample, this clone was seen a few times. The chain uses TRBV7-9 and TRBJ1-2; a weak D match, TRBD1 (5 bases). Germline loops: CDR1 SEHNR, CDR2 FQNEAQ (reference sequence). Trimming pared 6 bases from V and 6 bases from J, leaving 14 bases between. The CDR3 has 13 residues. CDR3 sequence (DNA): TGTGCCAGCAGTCTCGGGGCGGGACATGGCTACACCTTC. This sequence encodes CASSLGAGHGYTF.

CDR3 in amino acids: CASSPERGGYGYTF. CDR3 nucleotide sequence: TGTGCCAGCTCACCGGAGCGAGGAGGCTATGGCTACACCTTC. The chain joins TRBV18 to TRBJ1-2; D is unclear. Trimming shortened V by 3 bases and J by 4 bases, and 12 bases separated the two germline ends. CDR3 size: 14 residues. Per the germline V gene, CDR1 is KGHSH and CDR2 is LQKENI.

This chain links TRBV25-1 with TRBJ2-3; a weak D match, TRBD2 (5 bases). This CDR3 contains 15 residues. The ends were cut back, 3 bases at V and 0 bases at J, with 10 bases in the middle. Looked up from germline, CDR1 is MGHDK and CDR2 is SYGVNS. In DNA form, the CDR3 reads TGTGCCAGCAGTGAGCGGACGGGGAGCACAGATACGCAGTATTTT. It codes for CASSERTGSTDTQYF.

The chain joins TRBV5-1 to TRBJ2-5; TRBD1 might be the D (7 bases). The germline V gene has CDR1 SGHRS and CDR2 YFSETQ. V lost 4 bases, J lost 0 bases, and 16 bases lay in between. CDR3 length equals 16 residues. CDR3 sequence: CASSDGGGGYQETQYF. CDR3 coding DNA: TGCGCCAGCAGCGACGGAGGGGGCGGATACCAAGAGACCCAGTACTTC.

This clone was seen a handful of times. CDR3 amino acids: CASSADMGRETQYF. CDR3 nucleotides: TGTGCCAGCAGCGCGGACATGGGGAGGGAGACCCAGTACTTC. The chain carries TRBV21-1 and TRBJ2-5; TRBD2 is the table's D call, not checked against the DNA. TRBV21-1 is an annotated pseudogene. The CDR3 consists of 14 residues.

Only a few counts were recorded for this clone. The chain links TRBV6-4 to TRBJ1-1, with D unclear. The length of the CDR3 is 14 residues. CDR1 and CDR2 from the germline V gene are MRHNA and SNTAGT. Trimming removed 6 bases at V and 1 base at J, with 12 bases between. This CDR3 is CASSPAPGNTEAFF. Here the CDR3 DNA reads TGTGCCAGCAGCCCGGCTCCGGGGAACACTGAAGCTTTCTTT.

This clone was observed a handful of times. This chain joins TRBV18 and TRBJ2-1, with a possible D match to TRBD1 (6 bases). V lost 2 bases and J 2 bases, leaving 10 bases between the germline ends. Germline V gives CDR1 KGHSH, CDR2 LQKENI. The CDR3 has 15 residues. CDR3 coding DNA: TGTGCCAGCTCACCAATGGGGGCAACCTACAATGAGCAGTTCTTC. Translation: CASSPMGATYNEQFF.

This clone was counted a few times. The chain is built from TRBV6-5 and TRBJ2-1, with D perhaps matching TRBD2 (5 bases). V lost 6 bases to trimming and J lost 4 bases, with 16 bases between them. The V gene's germline CDR1 is MNHEY and CDR2 SVGAGI. CDR3 size: 15 residues. CDR3 amino acids: CASRDTGVGYNEQFF. CDR3 bases: TGTGCCAGCAGGGATACCGGGGTGGGATACAATGAGCAGTTCTTC.

This clone is judged medium-sized. The chain is built from TRBV6-2 or TRBV6-3 and TRBJ2-7; possibly TRBD1 or TRBD2 for D (5 bases each). Trimming removed 3 bases from V and 7 bases from J, with 19 bases in between. CDR1 MNHEY and CDR2 SVGEGT come from the germline V gene. The CDR3 has 15 amino acids. As DNA, the CDR3 is TGTGCCAGCAGTTATACCCAGACAGAGCCGGGGGAGCAGTACTTC. It codes for CASSYTQTEPGEQYF.

CDR3 coding DNA: TGTGCCTGGAGACCAGCGGGAATTGGGGAGACCCAGTACTTC. Protein product: CAWRPAGIGETQYF. The chain has TRBV30 and TRBJ2-5, with 7 bases fitting TRBD2. The J segment lost 5 bases and the V segment lost 3 bases, leaving 9 bases of the junction unmatched. The CDR3 sequence is 14 residues long. The germline CDR1 and CDR2 sequences are GTSNPN and SVGIG (reference sequence).

This clone was seen a few times. CDR3 sequence: CASSWRDRGTIVGYTF. CDR3 DNA sequence: TGTGCCAGCAGCTGGCGGGACAGGGGGACGATCGTAGGCTACACCTTC. The chain uses TRBV5-6 and TRBJ1-2; 11 nucleotides line up with TRBD1. J was trimmed by 8 bases and V by 3 bases; bases with no gene match: 12. The CDR3 runs 16 residues. Looked up from germline, CDR1 is SGHDT and CDR2 is YYEEEE.

CDR3 sequence: CASSLMAYNEQFF. CDR3 nucleotide sequence: TGTGCCAGCAGTTTGATGGCCTACAATGAGCAGTTCTTC. The rearrangement joins TRBV12-3 or TRBV12-4 to TRBJ2-1; D is unresolved. This CDR3 has 13 residues. V was cut by 3 bases and J by 2 bases, with 5 bases left in between.

Relative to its sample, this clone is medium-sized. The V gene is TRBV5-4, the J gene TRBJ1-6; TRBD1 is a possible D gene (5 bases). Per the germline V gene, CDR1 is SGHNT and CDR2 is YYREEE (reference sequence). The CDR3 length is 13 residues. The V end was cut by 4 bases, the J end by 13 bases, with 15 bases between. CDR3 coding DNA: TGTGCCAGCAGCCTCCCACCGCAGGGTCCCCTCCACTTT. Translation: CASSLPPQGPLHF. Full variable domain (remainder filled in from reference TRBV5-4 and TRBJ1-6): ETGVTQSPTHLIKTRGQQVTLRCSSQSGHNTVSWYQQALGQGPQFIFQYYREEENGRGNFPPRFSGLQFPNYSSELNVNALELDDSALYLCASSLPPQGPLHFGNGTRLTVT.

This clone was recorded a few times. J is TRBJ2-7 and V is TRBV27; D is ambiguous. The V and J ends lost 7 bases and 0 bases respectively, with 7 bases between them. Germline CDR1 is MNHEY and CDR2 is SMNVEV (reference sequence). This CDR3 contains 12 residues. The CDR3 DNA reads as TGTGCCAGCACTGGCTTCTCCTACGAGCAGTACTTC. It codes for CASTGFSYEQYF.

The rearrangement links TRBV19 to TRBJ2-1; 14 bases map to TRBD2. Germline V gene lookup returns CDR1 LNHDA and CDR2 SQIVND (reference sequence). The CDR3 totals 17 residues. The ends lost 4 bases at V and 3 bases at J; junction bases unmatched: 5. DNA for the CDR3: TGTGCCAGTAGTAAAGGGACTAGCGGGAGCGGCTACAATGAGCAGTTCTTC. Residues: CASSKGTSGSGYNEQFF.

The chain employs TRBV4-1 and TRBJ2-3, with 8 bases matching TRBD2. Germline CDR1 reads MGHRA; CDR2 reads YSYEKL. Unmatched junction bases numbered 9, after V lost 3 bases and J lost 1 base. CDR3 length equals 17 residues. The CDR3 here is CASSHVAREDRTDTQYF. CDR3 nucleotide sequence: TGCGCCAGCAGCCACGTGGCGCGGGAGGATCGCACAGATACGCAGTATTTT.

The V call is TRBV6-5, the J call TRBJ2-7; a weak D match, TRBD2 (6 bases). The germline gives CDR1 MNHEY, CDR2 SVGAGI. This CDR3 is built from 15 residues. V lost 7 bases and J lost 4, with 20 bases in between. DNA of the CDR3: TGTGCCAGCACCCCGGACCCGGTGGGGGGATACGAGCAGTACTTC. Amino acid sequence: CASTPDPVGGYEQYF.

Regarding this clone: A junction boundary mismatches the germline segment, possibly from a read error. V and J are TRBV5-4 and TRBJ2-3; a possible D gene is TRBD1 (5 bases). Germline V gives CDR1 SGHNT, CDR2 YYREEE (reference sequence). The CDR3 runs to 15 residues. CDR3 residues: CATSFQGRSTDTQYF. In DNA, the CDR3 is TGTGCCACCAGCTTCCAGGGAAGGAGCACAGATACGCAGTATTTT.

The rearrangement joins TRBV11-3 to TRBJ2-6; D not certain. V was trimmed by 5 bases and J by 10 bases, leaving 27 bases between them. The CDR3 is 18 amino acids. From germline, CDR1 is SGHNT and CDR2 YENEEA. CDR3 in DNA: TGTGCCAGCAGCAAAAAGGCCGATCTCAACAAAGTCGGGAACGTCCTGACTTTC. Protein: CASSKKADLNKVGNVLTF. Variable domain in full (rest from reference TRBV11-3 and TRBJ2-6): EAGVVQSPRYKIIEKKQPVAFWCNPISGHNTLYWYLQNLGQGPELLIRYENEEAVDDSQLPKDRFSAERLKGVDSTLKIQPAELGDSAVYLCASSKKADLNKVGNVLTFGAGSRLTVL.

CDR3 protein: CASSPPPLAGDTDTQYF. CDR3 in DNA: TGTGCCAGCAGCCCGCCACCACTAGCGGGAGACACAGATACGCAGTATTTT. The V and J genes are TRBV11-2 and TRBJ2-3; the match to TRBD2 covers 11 bases. The CDR3 is 17 residues long. The germline V gene has CDR1 SGHAT and CDR2 FQNNGV. V shed 5 bases, J shed 2 bases, and the junction held 9 bases outside the gene matches.

This clone was seen a few times. The chain combines TRBV29-1 with TRBJ2-2; 7 bases line up with TRBD1. Germline lookup yields CDR1 SQVTM and CDR2 ANQGSEA. The CDR3 contains 13 residues. J gave up 4 bases and V 7 bases, and 6 bases lay outside the gene matches. The DNA of the CDR3 is TGCAGCGCACGACAGGGCGGCACCGGGGAGCTGTTTTTT. This gives the protein CSARQGGTGELFF.

Of note for this clone: The same CDR3 also results from other DNA sequences found in this sample. J is TRBJ2-7 and V is TRBV5-1; no reliable D call. V was trimmed by 4 bases and J by 3 bases, leaving 11 bases between them. This CDR3 has 13 amino acids. The germline CDR1 and CDR2 sequences are SGHRS and YFSETQ. CDR3 loop: CASSPSGRYEQYF. As DNA, the CDR3 is TGCGCCAGCAGCCCTTCCGGTCGCTACGAGCAGTACTTC.

The sample holds one count of this clone. This may be a read error, as it is one base from a much larger clone. This sample includes further DNA sequences coding for the same CDR3. The CDR3 spells CASSYSRREGAEQYF. CDR3 sequence (DNA): TGTGCCAGCAGTTACTCGAGGCGGGAGGGGGCGGAGCAGTACTTT. This sequence joins TRBV6-5 and TRBJ2-7; 9 positions match TRBD2. Germline-derived CDR1 and CDR2 are MNHEY and SVGAGI. This CDR3 spans 15 amino acids.

The chain joins TRBV4-3 to TRBJ2-1; 9 bases map to TRBD2. Germline CDR1 reads LGHNA; CDR2 reads YSLEER. The CDR3 has 17 residues. The V segment lost 3 bases and the J segment 5 bases; nucleotides outside the gene matches: 11. The CDR3 region is CASSQAVGAGGHNEQFF. The DNA for the CDR3 is TGCGCCAGCAGCCAGGCCGTCGGAGCGGGAGGCCACAATGAGCAGTTCTTC.

V and J are TRBV3-1 (or the pseudogene TRBV3-2) and TRBJ2-4; 9 bases are a match to TRBD1. The CDR3 spans 16 residues. Unmatched junction bases numbered 6, after V lost 4 bases and J lost 2 bases. The germline CDR1 and CDR2 sequences are LGHDT and YNNKEL (reference sequence). The CDR3 here is CASSLTGGRTKNIQYF. The CDR3 nucleotides are TGTGCCAGCAGCCTTACAGGGGGCAGGACCAAAAACATTCAGTACTTC.

The rearrangement uses TRBV28 and TRBJ1-5, with D uncertain. Germline CDR1 MDHEN, CDR2 SYDVKM. The V gene lost 3 bases and the J gene lost 1 base, with 7 bases spanning the gap. The CDR3 is made up of 14 amino acids. Here the CDR3 reads CASSLGGSNQPQHF. The CDR3 nucleotides read TGTGCCAGCAGTTTGGGCGGGAGCAATCAGCCCCAGCATTTT.

V is TRBV5-1 and J is TRBJ1-1; 7 nucleotides line up with TRBD1. Germline lookup yields CDR1 SGHRS and CDR2 YFSETQ. Trimming at V came to 4 bases and at J to 2 bases, leaving 2 bases not matched to a gene. The CDR3 is 13 amino acids. The CDR3 loop is CASSRDSNTEAFF. DNA of the CDR3: TGCGCCAGCAGCCGGGACAGTAACACTGAAGCTTTCTTT.

The V call is TRBV14, the J call TRBJ2-7, with D hard to call. Germline loops: CDR1 SGHDN, CDR2 FVKESK. V was pared by 0 bases and J by 2 bases, with 11 bases between. CDR3 size: 15 residues. Here the CDR3 DNA reads TGTGCCAGCAGCCAAGAAGCCCTAGTCCCCTACGAGCAGTACTTC. Its protein is CASSQEALVPYEQYF.

J is TRBJ1-2 and V is TRBV12-3 or TRBV12-4; D is unclear. This CDR3 has 12 residues. V dropped 3 bases and J dropped 7 bases, with 9 bases sitting between them. CDR3 region: CASSLPGRGYTF. The CDR3 DNA sequence: TGTGCCAGCAGTTTGCCAGGTCGTGGCTACACCTTC.